These T cell receptor beta chains were read from a single sample in a study of blood T cell repertoires in COVID-19. Profiling relied on immunoSEQ multiplex PCR, and the TCRdb table lists in-frame clones only, not all of them. The sample has 300,000 to 400,000 clones; roughly 90% are singletons. Sequencing was performed on peripheral blood. The receptors originated from a young woman with COVID-19, enrolled during active disease. CDR3s include the opening cysteine and the closing phenylalanine or tryptophan. A D gene is named only where the DNA matches it firmly. Where a row states a size, it is once, few, many or the class of an expanded clone; other rows omit it.

abundance	v_gene	d_gene	j_gene	CDR3nt	CDR3aa
NA	TRBV10-3	NA	TRBJ2-7	TGTGCCATCAGTTCAGGGGAATGGAGCGAGCAGTACTTC	CAISSGEWSEQYF
NA	TRBV9	NA	TRBJ1-1	TGTGCCAGCAGCGTCGCGGGCGCTGAAGCTTTCTTT	CASSVAGAEAFF
NA	TRBV15	NA	TRBJ2-5	TGTGCCACCAGCAGAGATGAGAGGTCGCAAGAGACCCAGTACTTC	CATSRDERSQETQYF
NA	TRBV11-3	NA	TRBJ1-1	TGTGCCAGCAGCTTAAGTCTCTCGGTAAATGAAGCTTTCTTT	CASSLSLSVNEAFF
NA	TRBV27	NA	TRBJ1-6	TGTGCCAGCAGTTTAACCGACAGAAAGCCTAATTCACCCCTCCACTTT	CASSLTDRKPNSPLHF
NA	TRBV14	TRBD2	TRBJ2-7	TGTGCCAGCAGCCAAGCTAGCGGGGGGGCCTACGAGCAGTACTTC	CASSQASGGAYEQYF
NA	TRBV28	NA	TRBJ2-4	TGTGCCAGCAGTACGGACAGGAGGGGGCCAGGGGACATTCAGTACTTC	CASSTDRRGPGDIQYF
NA	TRBV30	NA	TRBJ1-5	TGTGCCTGGAGTGAGCAGGGAACGGGCAATCAGCCCCAGCATTTT	CAWSEQGTGNQPQHF
NA	TRBV5-1	NA	TRBJ2-1	TGCGCCAGCAGCTTGGGGGTCGGGAAGTCGACTGAGCAGTTCTTC	CASSLGVGKSTEQFF
NA	TRBV2	TRBD1	TRBJ1-1	TGTGCCAGCAGGACCGGGACAGAAGAGTCTGAAGCTTTCTTT	CASRTGTEESEAFF
few	TRBV28	NA	TRBJ1-6	TGTGCCAGCAGAGGGGGAACCCTCCACTTT	CASRGGTLHF
NA	TRBV23-1	NA	TRBJ1-1	TGCGCCAGCAGCGGCAGGGAGAACACTGAAGCTTTCTTT	CASSGRENTEAFF
NA	TRBV5-5	TRBD1	TRBJ1-2	TGTGCCAGCAGCGCGGAGCCGGGACAGGGGAGAGGCTACACCTTC	CASSAEPGQGRGYTF
NA	TRBV21-1	NA	TRBJ2-1	TGTGCCACCCTCAAACTAGCGGGAGGGAAAGATGAGCAGTTCTTC	CATLKLAGGKDEQFF
NA	TRBV19	NA	TRBJ2-1	TGTGCCAGCAAATGGGGCGGGGGCAATTCCTACAATGAGCAGTTCTTC	CASKWGGGNSYNEQFF
NA	TRBV24-1	TRBD1	TRBJ1-5	TGTGCCACCAGTGTCACGCCCCCCGACAGGGGGCGACCTAATCAGCCCCAGCATTTT	CATSVTPPDRGRPNQPQHF
NA	TRBV10-3	NA	TRBJ1-6	TGTGCCATCAGTGGGACAAGTGGCATAGTTCTCCACTTT	CAISGTSGIVLHF
NA	TRBV2	NA	TRBJ1-2	TGTGCCAGCAGTCGGGATCTTAACTATGGCTACACCTTC	CASSRDLNYGYTF
few	TRBV27	TRBD2	TRBJ2-7	TGTGCCAGCAGTCCCGGGACTAGCGGGGGCTACGAGCAGTACTTC	CASSPGTSGGYEQYF
NA	TRBV6-5	TRBD1	TRBJ1-1	TGTGCCAGCAGTTACTCCCTCCTGACAGGGCCCACTGAAGCTTTCTTT	CASSYSLLTGPTEAFF
NA	TRBV3-1/TRBV3-2	NA	TRBJ1-2	TGTGCCAGCAGCCAAGATCGAGGCGGGGCCTCCGGCTACACCTTC	CASSQDRGGASGYTF
NA	TRBV6-2/TRBV6-3	TRBD1	TRBJ1-4	TGTGCCAGCAGTTACCGTAGGAACCCGGACAGGGGGCCCTGGCATGAAAAACTGTTTTTT	CASSYRRNPDRGPWHEKLFF
NA	TRBV21-1	NA	TRBJ2-1	TGTGCCAGCAGTTTTGTACCCGGGACTAGCGGGGGGACTAACGTCAACAATGAGCAGTTCTTC	CASSFVPGTSGGTNVNNEQFF
NA	TRBV5-1	TRBD1	TRBJ1-2	TGCGCCAGCAGCAGCCCCTTGGACAGGGTTAGAGGGAGCTACACCTTC	CASSSPLDRVRGSYTF
NA	TRBV29-1	NA	TRBJ1-3	TGCAGCGCTTCCCGGGAGGCAGGAAACACCATATATTTT	CSASREAGNTIYF
NA	TRBV2	TRBD2	TRBJ2-3	TGTGCCAGCACTCTCTCGCTAGGGACTAGCGGCACAGATACGCAGTATTTT	CASTLSLGTSGTDTQYF
few	TRBV12-3/TRBV12-4	NA	TRBJ1-3	TGTGCCAGCACCTTCTCTGGAAACACCATATATTTT	CASTFSGNTIYF
NA	TRBV11-2	NA	TRBJ2-7	TGTGCCAGCAGCTTACAGTCCTACGAGCAGTACTTC	CASSLQSYEQYF
NA	TRBV7-9	TRBD1	TRBJ1-6	TGTGCCAGCAGCCCCGACAGGGCGCATAATTCACCCCTCCACTTT	CASSPDRAHNSPLHF
NA	TRBV5-1	TRBD1	TRBJ1-2	TGCGCCAGCAGCTTGCAGGACAGGGGTTATGGCTACACCTTC	CASSLQDRGYGYTF
NA	TRBV5-4	NA	TRBJ2-5	TGTGCCAGCAGCTCGGGGGGCCGGGGAGAGACCCAGTACTTC	CASSSGGRGETQYF
NA	TRBV2	TRBD1	TRBJ2-4	TGTGCCAGCACAACGACAGGGGTATACATTCAGTACTTC	CASTTTGVYIQYF
once	TRBV24-1	TRBD1	TRBJ2-5	TGTGCCACCAGTGATTTTACGGGACAGGGTATGGAGACCCAGTACTTC	CATSDFTGQGMETQYF
few	TRBV6-5	NA	TRBJ1-1	TGTGCCAGCAGTTACTCGCGGCCCCAAGGGGCTGAAGCTTTCTTT	CASSYSRPQGAEAFF
NA	TRBV24-1	NA	TRBJ1-2	TGTGCCACCAGTGATTTCGGTCAGGGGCCTACGGGGGGCTACACCTTC	CATSDFGQGPTGGYTF
NA	TRBV5-1	NA	TRBJ2-5	TGCGCCAGCAACCGTGGGGGGTTAGAGACCCAGTACTTC	CASNRGGLETQYF
once	TRBV9	NA	TRBJ2-7	TGTGCCAGCAGCGTAGGGTCGTGGGCAGGGCCCTACGAGCAGTACTTC	CASSVGSWAGPYEQYF
NA	TRBV29-1	NA	TRBJ2-5	TGCAGCGCCTTGGGCCAGTACCAAGAGACCCAGTACTTC	CSALGQYQETQYF
few	TRBV3-1/TRBV3-2	NA	TRBJ1-1	TGTGCCAGCAGCCAGCGAGAAGCGACCACTGAAGCTTTCTTT	CASSQREATTEAFF
NA	TRBV4-1	NA	TRBJ1-1	TGCGCCAGCAGTCAAGTCGGTGGGTCATTAAGACAGAACACTGAAGCTTTCTTT	CASSQVGGSLRQNTEAFF
few	TRBV2	NA	TRBJ1-6	TGTGCCAGCAGTGAACAGGGTAGCTATTCACCCCTCCACTTT	CASSEQGSYSPLHF
NA	TRBV7-2	NA	TRBJ2-2	TGTGCCAGCAGCTTAGCGCCAGGGCTCACCGGGGAGCTGTTTTTT	CASSLAPGLTGELFF
NA	TRBV7-2	TRBD2	TRBJ2-5	TGTGCCAGCAGCTTTCGGATCGGGGGGGCTGGTGAGACCCAGTACTTC	CASSFRIGGAGETQYF
once	TRBV4-2	TRBD1	TRBJ1-2	TGTGCCAGCAGCGCTCGCTGGGGCACAGCACAGGGGCAGGACTCATATGGCTACACCTTC	CASSARWGTAQGQDSYGYTF
NA	TRBV4-3	NA	TRBJ2-1	TGCGCCAGCCGACAGGACAACAATGAGCAGTTCTTC	CASRQDNNEQFF
NA	TRBV5-8	NA	TRBJ2-3	TGTGCCAGCAGCTCCGGGGTGAGCCCCTACACAGATACGCAGTATTTT	CASSSGVSPYTDTQYF
NA	TRBV5-1	NA	TRBJ2-7	TGCGCCAGCAGCTTGAACGGGGACTTCCACCATAACCTTAACTACGAGCAGTACTTC	CASSLNGDFHHNLNYEQYF
NA	TRBV5-1	NA	TRBJ2-1	TGCGCCAGCAGCTTGGCCTATGTTTTAAATGAGCAGTTCTTC	CASSLAYVLNEQFF
NA	TRBV24-1	TRBD1	TRBJ2-1	TGTGCCACCAGTGATCAGGGACAGGGGGAACGCAATGAGCAGTTCTTC	CATSDQGQGERNEQFF
NA	TRBV28	TRBD1	TRBJ2-7	TGTGCCAGCACCCCCCGGACAGGGAGCTACGAGCAGTACTTC	CASTPRTGSYEQYF
NA	TRBV7-9	TRBD2	TRBJ2-7	TGTGCCAGCAGCACCGGGGGGGCCAGCGAGCAGTACTTC	CASSTGGASEQYF
NA	TRBV6-1	TRBD1	TRBJ1-2	TGTGCCAGCAGTGAAACTTGGTCAGGGGGCGGGTATGGCTACACCTTC	CASSETWSGGGYGYTF